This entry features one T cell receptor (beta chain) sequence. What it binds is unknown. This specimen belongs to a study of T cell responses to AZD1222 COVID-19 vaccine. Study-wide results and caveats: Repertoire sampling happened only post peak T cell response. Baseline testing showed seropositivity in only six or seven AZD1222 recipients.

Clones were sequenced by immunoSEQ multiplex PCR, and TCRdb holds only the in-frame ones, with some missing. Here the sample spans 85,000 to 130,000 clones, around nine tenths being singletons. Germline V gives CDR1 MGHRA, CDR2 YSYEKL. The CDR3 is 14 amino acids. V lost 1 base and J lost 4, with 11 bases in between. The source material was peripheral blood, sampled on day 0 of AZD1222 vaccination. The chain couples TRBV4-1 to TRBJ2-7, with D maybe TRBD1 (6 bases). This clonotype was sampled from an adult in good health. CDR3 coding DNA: TGCGCCAGCAGCCAAGGGACAGCAGTTTACGAGCAGTACTTC. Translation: CASSQGTAVYEQYF.